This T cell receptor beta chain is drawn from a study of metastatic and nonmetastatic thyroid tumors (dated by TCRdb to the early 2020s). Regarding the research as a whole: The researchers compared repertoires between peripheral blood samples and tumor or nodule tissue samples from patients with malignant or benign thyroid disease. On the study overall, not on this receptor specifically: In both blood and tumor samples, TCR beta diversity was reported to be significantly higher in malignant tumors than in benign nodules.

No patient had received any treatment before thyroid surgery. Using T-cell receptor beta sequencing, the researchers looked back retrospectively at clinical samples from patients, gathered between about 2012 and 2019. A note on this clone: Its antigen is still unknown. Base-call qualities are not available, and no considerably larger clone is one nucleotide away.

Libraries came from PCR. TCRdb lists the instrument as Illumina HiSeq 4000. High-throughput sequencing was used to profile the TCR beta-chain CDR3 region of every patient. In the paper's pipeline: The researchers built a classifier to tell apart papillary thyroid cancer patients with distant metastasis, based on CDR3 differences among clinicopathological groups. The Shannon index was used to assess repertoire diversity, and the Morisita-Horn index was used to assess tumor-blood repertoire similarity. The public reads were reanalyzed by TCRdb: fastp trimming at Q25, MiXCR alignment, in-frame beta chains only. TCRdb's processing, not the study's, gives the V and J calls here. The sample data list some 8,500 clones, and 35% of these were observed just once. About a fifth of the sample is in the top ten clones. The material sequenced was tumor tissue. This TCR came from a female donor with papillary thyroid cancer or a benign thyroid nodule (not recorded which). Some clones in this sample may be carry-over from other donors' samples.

The bases read TGCGCCAGCAGCTCCGCGGGGGGGGACACTGAAGCTTTCTTT. It specifies CASSSAGGDTEAFF. The sequence joins TRBV4-3 to TRBJ1-1, and possibly TRBD1, on 5 matching bases. The CDR3, cysteine through phenylalanine, is 14 amino acids long. Only the CDR3 portion is preserved as DNA: 42 bases, with reading frame beginning at the first base. In the germline V gene, CDR1 corresponds to LGHNA and CDR2 to YSLEER. Between the V and J ends, shortened by 5 bases and 3 bases respectively, the junction contains 13 bases.